This T cell receptor beta chain derives from a study of identical twins. General study results and limits: Out-of-frame TCR alpha sharing in monozygotic twins exceeded recombination model predictions. Its conclusions, products of cross-sectional statistical analysis, did not come from following the same donors.

As to this clonotype: Its antigen is not known.

CDR3 length: 10 amino acids. V lost 7 bases, J lost 5 bases, and 7 bases lay in between. Germline CDR1 reads DFQATT; CDR2 reads SNEGSKA (reference sequence). TCRdb reprocessed the 5' RACE reads with MiXCR, giving one entry per CDR3 protein. The table records about 470,000 distinct CDR3 sequences, 20% to 25% of them present only once. The data also belong to a second study, concerning T cells expressing NK-cell markers. In that study: Several experiments employed an anti-gamma-delta TCR antibody to confine sorting to alpha-beta TCR T cells. Of the CD8+ T cell pool in 5 to 7 donors, roughly 1.0-7.0% was accounted for by dominant NKG2C+ clonotypes.

The source of this sequence is a woman aged 18-29 years in good health. This chain uses TRBV20-1 with TRBJ2-3, with D tentatively TRBD2 (5 bases). Sequencing used CD4+ T cells sorted from blood. The CDR3 DNA sequence: TGCAGTGGGGAGAGAGATACGCAGTATTTT. Translated: CSGERDTQYF.